Presented here are 27 T cell receptor beta chains from one specimen sequenced in a study of spatial heterogeneity in lung cancer. Each CDR3 protein is one row after TCRdb ran MiXCR on the 5' RACE reads. Of tens of thousands of distinct CDR3 sequences listed, roughly an eighth were seen once; the top ten hold approximately 60%. Time point meaning: sample taken at primary tumor resection. From tumor, nontumor lung or frozen PBMC, whole RNA was taken unsorted for sequencing. The source was PBMCs, collected at surgery. Every receptor here comes from a male donor with early-stage non-small cell lung cancer.

This clonotype was detected ten times or more. The V gene is TRBV7-2, the J gene TRBJ1-5, with 10 bases aligning to TRBD1. Germline V gene data show CDR1 as SGHTA and CDR2 as FQGNSA. V shed 5 bases, J shed 6 bases, and the junction held 7 bases outside the gene matches. The CDR3 is 15 residues long. The CDR3 coding sequence is TGTGCCAGCAGCACGTCGGGGACAGGGGCTCAGCCCCAGCATTTT. Protein product: CASSTSGTGAQPQHF.

This clonotype was recorded a few times. The chain employs TRBV3-1 and TRBJ2-3, with D hard to call. V lost 4 bases to trimming and J lost 6 bases, with 14 bases between them. Germline V CDR1 and CDR2: LGHDT, YNNKEL (reference sequence). CDR3 length equals 14 residues. The chain's CDR3 is CASSPTYPADTQYF. The DNA of the CDR3 is TGTGCCAGCAGCCCTACCTATCCGGCGGATACGCAGTATTTT.

This clonotype was detected only a few times. The chain is built from TRBV7-2 and TRBJ2-7, with 11 bases matching TRBD2. J lost 2 bases, V lost 4 bases, and 4 bases had no gene match. CDR1 and CDR2 (germline): SGHTA, FQGNSA. There are 15 residues in the CDR3. CDR3: CASSSLAGAPYEQYF. In nucleotides, the CDR3 is TGTGCCAGCAGCTCACTAGCGGGAGCTCCCTACGAGCAGTACTTC.

The chain recombines TRBV11-1 with TRBJ2-1; 9 nucleotides agree with TRBD1. CDR1 and CDR2 (germline): SGHAT, FQDESV (reference sequence). The V and J ends lost 5 bases and 3 bases, in that order; junction bases with no gene match: 5. CDR3 length: 15 amino acids. Written as DNA, the CDR3 is TGTGCCAGCAGCCCACAGGGGGCTGGCTACAATGAGCAGTTCTTC. It translates to CASSPQGAGYNEQFF.

The genes are TRBV20-1 and TRBJ2-5, with 11 bases aligning to TRBD2. The CDR3 has 15 amino acids. Trimming took 0 bases from V and 4 from J; bases not matched to a gene: 4. Germline V CDR1 and CDR2: DFQATT, SNEGSKA (reference sequence). Here the CDR3 reads CSAREVAGGSETQYF. The CDR3 bases are TGCAGTGCTAGAGAGGTAGCGGGGGGGTCAGAGACCCAGTACTTC.

The rearrangement links TRBV29-1 to TRBJ2-3; 16 bases line up with TRBD2. This CDR3 spans 16 amino acids. CDR1 is SQVTM and CDR2 is ANQGSEA in the germline V gene. Unmatched junction bases numbered 3, after V lost 6 bases and J lost 0 bases. The CDR3 bases are TGCAGCGTGAAGGGACTAGCGGGGGGGAGCACAGATACGCAGTATTTT. Encoded protein: CSVKGLAGGSTDTQYF.

In regard to this clonotype: This could be a read error, since a much larger clone is one nucleotide away. The gene calls are TRBV28 and TRBJ1-6; 7 positions match TRBD1. This CDR3 is 14 amino acids long. The ends lost 4 bases at V and 10 bases at J; junction bases unmatched: 7. Per germline, CDR1 MDHEN and CDR2 SYDVKM. CDR3 bases: TGTGCCAGCAGTTCGGAACAGGGGCGATCACCCCTCCACTTT. Translated, it gives CASSSEQGRSPLHF.

CDR3 protein: CASRSTGLPSGNTIYF. Here the CDR3 DNA reads TGTGCCAGCAGATCGACAGGTCTTCCCTCTGGAAACACCATATATTTT. The rearrangement joins TRBV12-3 or TRBV12-4 to TRBJ1-3; D might be TRBD1 (6 bases). This CDR3 spans 16 amino acids. Between the trimmed V and J ends, which lost 6 bases and 0 bases, there was a span of 15 bases.

This clonotype came up many times. V gene TRBV28 combines with J gene TRBJ1-1; 7 nucleotides line up with TRBD1. Trimming cost V 5 bases and J 9 bases; bases outside gene matches: 6. This CDR3 comprises 12 residues. CDR1 and CDR2 from the germline V gene are MDHEN and SYDVKM. The CDR3, as DNA: TGTGCCAGCAGTGAGACAGGGCGCAAAGCTTTCTTT. Protein sequence: CASSETGRKAFF.

The chain recombines TRBV7-2 with TRBJ1-6; D call uncertain. Trimming took off 6 bases at V and 15 bases at J, with 12 bases between the two ends. Germline V gene data show CDR1 as SGHTA and CDR2 as FQGNSA. CDR3 length: 11 amino acids. The CDR3 protein is CASRSEGVLHF. The CDR3 DNA reads as TGTGCCAGCAGAAGCGAGGGTGTCCTCCACTTT.

The V call is TRBV2, the J call TRBJ2-2; 8 bases agree with TRBD2. Per germline, CDR1 SNHLY and CDR2 FYNNEI. The V gene end was trimmed by 3 bases and the J gene end by 7 bases; junction bases not matched to a gene: 7. The CDR3 has 15 amino acids. CDR3 DNA: TGTGCCAGCAGTGACGAGACGACTAGCGTCGGGGAGCTGTTTTTT. Protein: CASSDETTSVGELFF.

This clonotype showed up just a few times. The rearrangement uses TRBV5-1 and TRBJ2-3, with TRBD2 as a possible D gene (5 bases). This CDR3 spans 16 amino acids. Trimming took off 0 bases at V and 1 base at J, with 12 bases between the two ends. The germline V gene encodes CDR1 SGHRS and CDR2 YFSETQ. CDR3 nucleotides: TGCGCCAGCAGCTTGGCCCCGGGGTCCCGCACAGATACGCAGTATTTT. Amino acid sequence: CASSLAPGSRTDTQYF.

The table lists this clonotype with many counts. V and J are TRBV7-2 and TRBJ1-4, with TRBD1 matching over 8 bases. The CDR3 length is 16 residues. CDR1 SGHTA and CDR2 FQGNSA come from the germline V gene. The trim removed 5 bases at V and 5 bases at J, leaving 10 bases unmatched. Here the CDR3 reads CASSPTRGQGNEKLFF. CDR3 nucleotides: TGTGCCAGCAGCCCTACCCGAGGACAGGGAAATGAAAAACTGTTTTTT.

CDR3 DNA sequence: TGTGCCAGCAGCGTAACTCATCAGCCCCAGCATTTT. Its protein is CASSVTHQPQHF. The chain links TRBV7-2 to TRBJ1-5; D remains ambiguous. V dropped 5 bases and J dropped 5 bases, with 7 bases sitting between them. The CDR3 totals 12 residues. Germline V gene lookup returns CDR1 SGHTA and CDR2 FQGNSA.

The table lists this clonotype with many counts. This chain uses TRBV10-3 with TRBJ2-2, with D hard to call. V was pared by 1 base and J by 3 bases, with 6 bases between. CDR1 and CDR2 (germline): ENHRY, SYGVKD. The CDR3 has 14 amino acids. In DNA, the CDR3 is TGTGCCATCAGTGAGTACGAGGACACCGGGGAGCTGTTTTTT. It translates to CAISEYEDTGELFF.

This clonotype was seen more than once but under ten times. The chain links TRBV5-1 to TRBJ2-1; TRBD2 aligns across 9 bases. Germline V CDR1 and CDR2: SGHRS, YFSETQ. J was trimmed by 5 bases and V by 4 bases; bases with no gene match: 10. The CDR3 runs to 16 residues. The CDR3 region is CASSMTWLAGNNEQFF. CDR3 nucleotides: TGCGCCAGCAGCATGACTTGGCTAGCGGGAAACAATGAGCAGTTCTTC.

The chain is built from TRBV5-1 and TRBJ1-3, with 9 bases fitting TRBD1. V lost 4 bases, J lost 3 bases, and 8 bases stayed unmatched. CDR1 and CDR2 from the germline V gene are SGHRS and YFSETQ. The CDR3 is made up of 16 amino acids. CDR3 residues: CASSVQQGAGGNTIYF. The CDR3 DNA reads as TGCGCCAGCAGCGTACAACAGGGGGCAGGTGGAAACACCATATATTTT.

This clonotype has a count of ten or more. The V and J genes are TRBV6-5 and TRBJ1-1, with TRBD1 matching over 8 bases. This CDR3 region has 14 residues. Germline trimming cut 7 bases from V and 8 bases from J; bases unmatched to any gene: 12. Per the germline V gene, CDR1 is MNHEY and CDR2 is SVGAGI. CDR3 region: CASTKGQDGIEAFF. The CDR3 DNA sequence: TGTGCCAGCACCAAGGGACAGGACGGAATCGAAGCTTTCTTT.

The chain carries TRBV29-1 and TRBJ2-1; tentatively, D is TRBD2 (6 bases). Trimming left V 5 bases short and J 3 bases short, with 11 bases between. The CDR3 runs to 13 residues. CDR1 is SQVTM, CDR2 ANQGSEA, per germline. DNA for the CDR3: TGCAGCGTTCGAGTTAGCGGCTACAATGAGCAGTTCTTC. This codes for CSVRVSGYNEQFF.

The gene calls are TRBV4-2 and TRBJ2-5; weak D call: TRBD1 (6 bases). CDR1 is LGHNA, CDR2 YNFKEQ, per germline. This CDR3 is built from 14 residues. V lost 1 base and J lost 5, with 11 bases in between. The CDR3 region has the DNA TGTGCCAGCAGCCAAGTCGCAGGGGAGGAGACCCAGTACTTC. It is translated as CASSQVAGEETQYF.

In this sample, this clonotype turned up many times. The V and J genes are TRBV4-2 and TRBJ2-7; no clear D gene. The V gene's germline CDR1 is LGHNA and CDR2 YNFKEQ. The germline V and J ends were trimmed by 0 bases and 2 bases, with 8 bases remaining between them. The CDR3 loop spans 14 amino acids. This CDR3 is CASSQEPTTYEQYF. The CDR3 nucleotides are TGTGCCAGCAGCCAAGAACCCACCACCTACGAGCAGTACTTC.

This clonotype was recorded at least ten times. The V and J genes are TRBV5-1 and TRBJ2-7, with no clear D. Germline assignment: CDR1 SGHRS and CDR2 YFSETQ. V was pared by 4 bases and J by 3 bases, with 5 bases between. The CDR3 consists of 11 residues. Here the CDR3 DNA reads TGCGCCAGCAGCAGGGACTACGAGCAGTACTTC. Protein: CASSRDYEQYF.

This clonotype was observed at least ten times. This rearrangement joins TRBV27 to TRBJ1-1, with a weak D call TRBD1 (5 bases). Trimming pared 6 bases from V and 4 bases from J, leaving 18 bases between. Germline CDR1 is MNHEY and CDR2 is SMNVEV (reference sequence). The CDR3 consists of 15 residues. The CDR3 DNA is TGTGCCAGCAGACTCGCCGGGGGTCGCGGCACTGAAGCTTTCTTT. This sequence encodes CASRLAGGRGTEAFF.

The chain is built from TRBV7-2 and TRBJ1-1; TRBD1 agrees at 7 bases. The CDR3 is 16 residues long. CDR1 SGHTA and CDR2 FQGNSA come from the germline V gene. With 4 bases clipped from V and 0 bases from J, the junction kept 8 bases outside the gene matches. CDR3 nucleotides: TGTGCCAGCAGCTCCCGACAGGGAGCTTTGAACACTGAAGCTTTCTTT. Its translation: CASSSRQGALNTEAFF.

This clonotype was observed a handful of times. The chain has TRBV28 and TRBJ1-4; D is perhaps TRBD1 (5 bases). Germline CDR1 is MDHEN and CDR2 is SYDVKM. V was cut by 5 bases and J by 5 bases, with 18 bases left in between. The CDR3 loop spans 16 amino acids. The CDR3 coding sequence is TGTGCCAGCAGTCCCCCCCTGAGGGGAATAAATGAAAAACTGTTTTTT. Amino acids: CASSPPLRGINEKLFF.

Only a few counts were recorded for this clonotype. The chain carries TRBV7-8 and TRBJ2-7, with TRBD2 matching 10 bases. V shed 1 base, J shed 1 base, and the junction held 7 bases outside the gene matches. Germline CDR1 is SGHVS and CDR2 is FQNEAQ. There are 17 residues in the CDR3. For the CDR3, the DNA is TGTGCCAGCAGCTTAGATACGGGACTAGCGTTTTCCTACGAGCAGTACTTC. Its translation is CASSLDTGLAFSYEQYF. The variable domain in full, completed from reference TRBV7-8 and TRBJ2-7, reads GAGVSQSPRYKVAKRGQDVALRCDPISGHVSLFWYQQALGQGPEFLTYFQNEAQLDKSGLPSDRFFAERPEGSVSTLKIQRTQQEDSAVYLCASSLDTGLAFSYEQYFGPGTRLTVT.

There are many counts of this clonotype. The rearrangement joins TRBV18 to TRBJ2-1; 7 bases are a match to TRBD2. Losses at the gene ends were 3 bases for V and 9 bases for J; bases not matched to a gene: 2. The germline CDR1 and CDR2 sequences are KGHSH and LQKENI. This CDR3 has 12 residues. The CDR3 nucleotides read TGTGCCAGCTCACCGGGGGAGGGTGAGCAGTTCTTC. Amino acid sequence: CASSPGEGEQFF.